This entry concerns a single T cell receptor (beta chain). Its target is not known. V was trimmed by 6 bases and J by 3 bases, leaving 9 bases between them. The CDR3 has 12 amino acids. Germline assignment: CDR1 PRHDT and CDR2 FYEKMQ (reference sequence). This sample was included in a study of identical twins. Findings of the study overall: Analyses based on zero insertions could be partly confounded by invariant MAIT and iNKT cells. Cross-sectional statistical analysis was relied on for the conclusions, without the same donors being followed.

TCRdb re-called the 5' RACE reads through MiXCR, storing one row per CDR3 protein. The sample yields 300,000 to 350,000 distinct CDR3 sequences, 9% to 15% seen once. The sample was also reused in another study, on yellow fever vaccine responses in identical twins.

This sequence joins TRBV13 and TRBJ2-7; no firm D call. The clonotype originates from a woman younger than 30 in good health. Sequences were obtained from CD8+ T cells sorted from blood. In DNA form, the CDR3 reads TGTGCCAGCAGGGCCCACCGCTACGAGCAGTACTTC. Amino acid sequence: CASRAHRYEQYF.